This TCR beta chain came from a study of cytomegalovirus exposure and HLA in healthy donors. The CDR3 covers 14 residues. The germline CDR1 and CDR2 sequences are LNHNV and YYDKDF (reference sequence). After removal of 7 bases from V and 5 bases from J, the junction contained 7 bases not matched to a gene. In the PCR, 60 Vbeta and 13 Jbeta primers were used. TCRdb's copy holds only in-frame clones and misses some; the assay was immunoSEQ multiplex PCR. Among roughly 180,000 clones listed, roughly 80% were seen once. The source material was PBMCs. The sequence was collected from a female donor in good health and CMV-seronegative. The genes are TRBV15 and TRBJ2-1, with TRBD2 identical over 8 bases. CDR3 sequence reads: CATTSELADNEQFF. In DNA, the CDR3 is TGTGCCACCACTTCCGAACTAGCGGACAATGAGCAGTTCTTC.